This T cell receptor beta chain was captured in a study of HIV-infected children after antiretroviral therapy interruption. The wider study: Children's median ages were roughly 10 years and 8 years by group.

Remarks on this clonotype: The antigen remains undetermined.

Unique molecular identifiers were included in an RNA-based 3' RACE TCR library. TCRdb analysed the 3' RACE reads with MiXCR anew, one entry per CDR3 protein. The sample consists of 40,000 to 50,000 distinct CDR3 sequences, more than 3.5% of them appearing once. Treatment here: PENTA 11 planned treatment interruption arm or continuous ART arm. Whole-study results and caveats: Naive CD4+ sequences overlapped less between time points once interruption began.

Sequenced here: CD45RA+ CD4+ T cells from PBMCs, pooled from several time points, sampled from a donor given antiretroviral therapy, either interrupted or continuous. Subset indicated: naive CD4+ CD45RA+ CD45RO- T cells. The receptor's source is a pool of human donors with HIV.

The CDR3 nucleotides are TGTGCCAGCACCCCTTACCGGCGAGCTTTCTTT. Its translation: CASTPYRRAFF. The chain couples TRBV12-3 or TRBV12-4 to TRBJ1-1; the D is unclear. Trimming left V 7 bases short and J 10 bases short, with 13 bases between. The CDR3 runs 11 residues.